This T cell receptor (beta chain) was sequenced during a study of long-term antiretroviral therapy in people with HIV. At survey level, the immunoSEQ assay was run in its v3.0 version. Produced via immunoSEQ multiplex PCR; TCRdb's table is partial and in-frame only. The sample carries 40,000 to 50,000 clones, around 93% recorded once. Whole-study results and caveats: Transplant-donor-level diversity was not reached after ART, though diversity increased.

Note on this clone: The antigen is not known.

The sequenced sample was unsorted PBMCs, obtained roughly 9.4 years after starting antiretroviral therapy. This receptor was identified in a man aged 25-40 years with HIV.

CDR3 sequence: CASSLDPGQVEQYF. As DNA, the CDR3 is TGTGCCAGCAGCTTAGATCCGGGACAGGTAGAGCAGTACTTC. The chain joins TRBV7-6 to TRBJ2-7; TRBD1 matches 8 bases. Germline CDR1 and CDR2: SGHVS and FNYEAQ. The CDR3 runs to 14 residues. V dropped 1 base and J dropped 7; count of bases not matched to a gene: 6. The whole variable domain, filled in from reference TRBV7-6 and TRBJ2-7, reads GAGVSQSPRYKVTKRGQDVALRCDPISGHVSLYWYRQALGQGPEFLTYFNYEAQQDKSGLPNDRFSAERPEGSISTLTIQRTEQRDSAMYRCASSLDPGQVEQYFGPGTRLTVT.